This is a list of T cell receptor beta chains from one sample in a study of cytomegalovirus exposure and HLA in healthy donors. TCRdb's copy holds only in-frame clones and misses some; the assay was immunoSEQ multiplex PCR. The sample records under 300,000 clones, approximately 70% being singletons. The specimen was PBMCs. Receptor source: a female donor in good health and CMV-seronegative. Each CDR3 is given with its conserved first and last residue.

V	J	CDR3
TRBV7-9	TRBJ1-2	CASSLRADHGYTF
TRBV7-6	.	CASSLGTVSYEQYF
TRBV28	TRBJ2-3	CASSTRDRVPDTQYF
TRBV7-9	TRBJ2-3	CASSGGTSWTDTQYF
TRBV6-5	TRBJ2-3	CASSRRQGTDTQYF
TRBV5-4	TRBJ2-3	CASSSPGQGFSSTDTQYF
TRBV7-2	TRBJ2-7	CASSPHTTSVYEQYF
TRBV5-6	TRBJ1-2	CASSFLQGANYGYTF
TRBV27	TRBJ2-2	CATLTGNTGELFF
TRBV7-9	TRBJ2-3	CASSLDSAGDTQYF
TRBV9	TRBJ2-6	CASSYGLAGFSGANVLTF
TRBV28	TRBJ1-3	CASSLRSGVGGNTIYF
TRBV2	TRBJ1-4	CASVSYNQPNEKLFF
TRBV5-6	TRBJ1-5	CASSFGRGNQPQHF
TRBV30	TRBJ2-7	CAWTYWDSRYEQYF
TRBV5-1	TRBJ2-6	CASSLAGANVLTF
TRBV5-1	TRBJ2-1	CASRDWSALNEQFF